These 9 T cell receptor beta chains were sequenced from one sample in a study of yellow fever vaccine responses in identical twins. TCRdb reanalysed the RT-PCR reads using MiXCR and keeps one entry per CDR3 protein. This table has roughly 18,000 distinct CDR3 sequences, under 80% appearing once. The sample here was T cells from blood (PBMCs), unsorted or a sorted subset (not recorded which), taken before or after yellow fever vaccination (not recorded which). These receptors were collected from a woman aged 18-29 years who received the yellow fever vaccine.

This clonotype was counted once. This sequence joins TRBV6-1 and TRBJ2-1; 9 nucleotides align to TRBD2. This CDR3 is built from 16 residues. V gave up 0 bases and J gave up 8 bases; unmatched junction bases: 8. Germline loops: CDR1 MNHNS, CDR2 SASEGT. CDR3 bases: TGTGCCAGCAGTGAAGCAGAAAATAGCGGGGGCCATGAGCAGTTCTTC. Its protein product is CASSEAENSGGHEQFF.

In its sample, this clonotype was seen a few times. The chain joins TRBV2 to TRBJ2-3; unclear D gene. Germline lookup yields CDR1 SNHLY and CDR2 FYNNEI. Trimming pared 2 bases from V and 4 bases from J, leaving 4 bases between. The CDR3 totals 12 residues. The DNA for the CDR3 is TGTGCCAGCAGTGAAATGGCAGATACGCAGTATTTT. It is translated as CASSEMADTQYF.

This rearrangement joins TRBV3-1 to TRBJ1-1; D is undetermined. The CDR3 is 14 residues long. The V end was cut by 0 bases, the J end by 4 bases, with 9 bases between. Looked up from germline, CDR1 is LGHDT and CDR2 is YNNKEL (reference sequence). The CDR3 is CASSQEGGPTEAFF. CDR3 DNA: TGTGCCAGCAGCCAAGAGGGAGGGCCCACTGAAGCTTTCTTT.

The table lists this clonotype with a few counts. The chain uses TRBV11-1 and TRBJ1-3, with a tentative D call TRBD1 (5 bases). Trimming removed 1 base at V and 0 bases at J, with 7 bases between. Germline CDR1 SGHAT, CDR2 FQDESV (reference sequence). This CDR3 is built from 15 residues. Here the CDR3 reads CASSLVGVSGNTIYF. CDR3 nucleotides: TGTGCCAGCAGCTTAGTAGGGGTCTCTGGAAACACCATATATTTT.

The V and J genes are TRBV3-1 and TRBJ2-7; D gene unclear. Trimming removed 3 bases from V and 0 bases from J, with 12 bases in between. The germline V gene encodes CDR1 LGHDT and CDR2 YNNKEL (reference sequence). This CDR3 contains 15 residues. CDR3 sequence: CASSHSPGSSYEQYF. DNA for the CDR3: TGTGCCAGCAGCCACTCGCCCGGTAGCTCCTACGAGCAGTACTTC.

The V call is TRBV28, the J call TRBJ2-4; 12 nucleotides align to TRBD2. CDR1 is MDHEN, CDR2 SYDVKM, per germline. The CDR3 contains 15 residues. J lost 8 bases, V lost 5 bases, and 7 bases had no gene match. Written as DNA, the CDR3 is TGTGCCAGCAGTCCCGGACTAGCGGGATTGTACATTCAGTACTTC. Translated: CASSPGLAGLYIQYF.

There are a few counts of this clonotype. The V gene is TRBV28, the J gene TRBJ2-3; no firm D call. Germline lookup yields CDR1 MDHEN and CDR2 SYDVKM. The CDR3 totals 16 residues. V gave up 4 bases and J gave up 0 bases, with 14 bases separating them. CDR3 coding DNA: TGTGCCAGCAGTTCCCCTGTGCGTTCTAGCACAGATACGCAGTATTTT. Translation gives CASSSPVRSSTDTQYF.

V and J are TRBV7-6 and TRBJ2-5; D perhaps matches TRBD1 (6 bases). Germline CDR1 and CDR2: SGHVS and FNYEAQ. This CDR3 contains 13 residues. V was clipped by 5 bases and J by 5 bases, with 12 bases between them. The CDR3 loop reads CASSRDTVETQYF. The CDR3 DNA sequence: TGTGCCAGCAGCAGGGACACGGTGGAGACCCAGTACTTC.

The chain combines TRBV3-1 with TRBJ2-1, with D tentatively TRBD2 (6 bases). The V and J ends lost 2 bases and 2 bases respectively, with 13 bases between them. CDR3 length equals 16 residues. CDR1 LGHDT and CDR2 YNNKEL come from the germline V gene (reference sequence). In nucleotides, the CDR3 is TGTGCCAGCAGCCAATTGGGCGGGAACACCTACAATGAGCAGTTCTTC. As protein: CASSQLGGNTYNEQFF.